Sequencing of this TCR beta chain was carried out in a study of T cell responses to AZD1222 COVID-19 vaccine. Study-level background: The analysis combined second doses at about 4 or about 12 weeks.

CDR1 is MNHEY, CDR2 SVGAGI, per germline. This CDR3 region has 14 residues. V lost 6 bases to trimming and J lost 4 bases; unmatched junction nucleotides: 8. Profiling relied on immunoSEQ multiplex PCR, and the TCRdb table lists in-frame clones only, not all of them. This table holds approximately 150,000 clones, under 95% found once. The chain carries TRBV6-5 and TRBJ2-7; 8 bases are a match to TRBD1. The receptor comes from an adult in good health. The sequencing used peripheral blood, collected on day 0 of AZD1222 vaccination. CDR3 coding DNA: TGTGCCAGCAGCTCAGGACAGGGAATTTACGAGCAGTACTTC. It codes for CASSSGQGIYEQYF.